This paragraph covers one TCR beta chain sequence. Its antigen is not known. Profiled with immunoSEQ multiplex PCR; TCRdb holds only in-frame clones, not every one. The repertoire holds about 350,000 clones, with around 86% as singletons. This entry comes from a study of Ad26.COV2.S vaccination and SARS-CoV-2 variants. Per germline, CDR1 MNHEY and CDR2 SMNVEV (reference sequence). The CDR3 has 17 residues. Trimming cost V 4 bases and J 10 bases; bases outside gene matches: 16. Treatment reported: 19 received Ad26.COV2.S at low or high dose, single or two shots; about 5 received placebo; per-sample allocation not given. The samples date from day 63 after the first vaccine or placebo injection. General study findings and limits: Total T cell responses were possibly underestimated by TCR breadth and depth analyses.

Sequenced here: peripheral blood, sampled in a trial of Ad26.COV2.S vaccine versus placebo. The V call is TRBV27, the J call TRBJ2-1, with TRBD2 matching 10 bases. The sequence was obtained from a person aged 18-65 years who received the Ad26.COV2.S COVID-19 vaccine or a placebo. The CDR3, as DNA: TGTGCCAGCAGTTCTACTCCCACGGGACTAGCGAACGACGAGCAGTTCTTC. This encodes CASSSTPTGLANDEQFF.